This is a list of T cell receptor beta chains from one sample in a study of a mutant IDH1 vaccine in newly diagnosed glioma. Libraries were prepared by immunoSEQ multiplex PCR; TCRdb keeps only in-frame clonotypes and omits some of them. The profile shows some 45,000 clones, approximately 83% of them singletons. Their target antigens are unknown. The source was PBMCs, collected from a glioma patient whose treatment included an IDH1 peptide vaccine. Receptor source: a woman between 50 and 59 years old with glioma. The CDR3 runs from the conserved cysteine through the conserved F or W. Fields, in order: J gene, V gene, D gene, clone size, CDR3 protein, CDR3 DNA. The D gene is left open where the match is weak. Some rows mark clone size as missing; the rest say once, few, many or name a class of expanded clone.

j_call: TRBJ1-2; v_call: TRBV15; d_call: TRBD1; clone_size: .; cdr3_aa: CATSGTPDRVTGYTF; cdr3_nt: TGTGCCACCAGCGGGACCCCGGACAGGGTTACTGGCTACACCTTC
j_call: TRBJ1-3; v_call: TRBV28; d_call: .; clone_size: .; cdr3_aa: CASSLPGSGNTIYF; cdr3_nt: TGTGCCAGCAGTTTACCAGGGAGTGGGAACACCATATATTTT
j_call: TRBJ2-5; v_call: TRBV28; d_call: TRBD1; clone_size: .; cdr3_aa: CASSQGQGFTKTQYF; cdr3_nt: TGTGCCAGCAGCCAGGGACAGGGGTTCACTAAGACCCAGTACTTC
j_call: TRBJ2-1; v_call: TRBV2; d_call: TRBD2; clone_size: .; cdr3_aa: CASSEPSGYNEQFF; cdr3_nt: TGTGCCAGCAGTGAACCTAGCGGCTACAATGAGCAGTTCTTC
j_call: TRBJ2-7; v_call: TRBV9; d_call: TRBD1; clone_size: once; cdr3_aa: CASSAGTAVPYEQYF; cdr3_nt: TGTGCCAGCAGCGCCGGGACAGCGGTTCCCTACGAGCAGTACTTC
j_call: TRBJ2-1; v_call: TRBV19; d_call: .; clone_size: .; cdr3_aa: CASSPGRYNEQFF; cdr3_nt: TGTGCCAGTAGTCCAGGACGCTACAATGAGCAGTTCTTC
j_call: TRBJ1-6; v_call: TRBV5-8; d_call: TRBD1; clone_size: few; cdr3_aa: CASSLGVQGGFGSPLHF; cdr3_nt: TGTGCCAGCAGCTTGGGGGTGCAGGGGGGGTTCGGATCACCCCTCCACTTT
j_call: TRBJ2-3; v_call: TRBV2; d_call: TRBD1; clone_size: .; cdr3_aa: CASSVHRGRADTQYF; cdr3_nt: TGTGCCAGCAGTGTTCACAGGGGGCGGGCAGATACGCAGTATTTT
j_call: TRBJ1-1; v_call: TRBV29-1; d_call: TRBD1; clone_size: .; cdr3_aa: CSVVRDSTSPSTEAFF; cdr3_nt: TGCAGCGTGGTCCGGGACAGCACTTCCCCTAGCACTGAAGCTTTCTTT
j_call: TRBJ1-1; v_call: TRBV30; d_call: TRBD1; clone_size: .; cdr3_aa: CAWNVQGSTEAFF; cdr3_nt: TGTGCCTGGAACGTACAGGGGTCTACTGAAGCTTTCTTT
j_call: TRBJ1-3; v_call: TRBV28; d_call: .; clone_size: .; cdr3_aa: CASRWGNTIYF; cdr3_nt: TGTGCCAGCAGGTGGGGAAACACCATATATTTT
j_call: TRBJ1-5; v_call: TRBV10-3; d_call: TRBD1; clone_size: .; cdr3_aa: CAISEALGQEGQPQHF; cdr3_nt: TGTGCCATCAGTGAGGCCCTAGGACAGGAGGGTCAGCCCCAGCATTTT
j_call: TRBJ1-3; v_call: TRBV6-1; d_call: .; clone_size: few; cdr3_aa: CASSEGEVFISGNTIYF; cdr3_nt: TGTGCCAGCAGTGAAGGGGAAGTTTTCATCTCTGGAAACACCATATATTTT
j_call: TRBJ1-6; v_call: TRBV9; d_call: .; clone_size: .; cdr3_aa: CASSVSWRYSPLHF; cdr3_nt: TGTGCCAGCAGCGTAAGTTGGCGCTATTCACCCCTCCACTTT
j_call: TRBJ2-3; v_call: TRBV29-1; d_call: .; clone_size: .; cdr3_aa: CSVVPQGTDTQYF; cdr3_nt: TGCAGCGTTGTCCCCCAGGGCACAGATACGCAGTATTTT
j_call: TRBJ1-1; v_call: TRBV5-6; d_call: .; clone_size: few; cdr3_aa: CASSFGRPRPTEAFF; cdr3_nt: TGTGCCAGCAGCTTTGGGAGACCGAGGCCCACTGAAGCTTTCTTT
j_call: TRBJ1-2; v_call: TRBV2; d_call: .; clone_size: .; cdr3_aa: CASGPHQGYGYTF; cdr3_nt: TGTGCCAGCGGACCTCATCAGGGGTATGGCTACACCTTC
j_call: TRBJ1-2; v_call: TRBV27; d_call: .; clone_size: .; cdr3_aa: CASRLGANYGYTF; cdr3_nt: TGTGCCAGCAGATTAGGAGCTAACTATGGCTACACCTTC
j_call: TRBJ2-7; v_call: TRBV10-3; d_call: .; clone_size: .; cdr3_aa: CAISESSRVDEQYF; cdr3_nt: TGTGCCATCAGTGAGTCGAGTAGGGTCGACGAGCAGTACTTC
j_call: TRBJ2-2; v_call: TRBV9; d_call: .; clone_size: .; cdr3_aa: CASSAGPTGELFF; cdr3_nt: TGTGCCAGCAGCGCAGGGCCCACCGGGGAGCTGTTTTTT
j_call: TRBJ1-1; v_call: TRBV2; d_call: .; clone_size: .; cdr3_aa: CASRGDGDTEAFF; cdr3_nt: TGTGCCAGCAGGGGTGACGGAGACACTGAAGCTTTCTTT
j_call: TRBJ2-1; v_call: TRBV7-3; d_call: .; clone_size: .; cdr3_aa: CASSPGQGGFNEQFF; cdr3_nt: TGTGCCAGCAGCCCAGGACAGGGAGGGTTCAATGAGCAGTTCTTC
j_call: TRBJ2-1; v_call: TRBV5-6; d_call: .; clone_size: once; cdr3_aa: CASSFGEKQFF; cdr3_nt: TGTGCCAGCAGCTTCGGGGAGAAGCAGTTCTTC
j_call: TRBJ2-2; v_call: TRBV6-5; d_call: .; clone_size: .; cdr3_aa: CASSRQTLSGELFF; cdr3_nt: TGTGCCAGCAGTCGACAGACGTTATCCGGGGAGCTGTTTTTT
j_call: TRBJ2-5; v_call: TRBV5-4; d_call: TRBD2; clone_size: .; cdr3_aa: CASSSQRLAGEETQYF; cdr3_nt: TGTGCCAGCAGCTCCCAGAGACTAGCGGGAGAAGAGACCCAGTACTTC
j_call: TRBJ1-6; v_call: TRBV5-1; d_call: TRBD1; clone_size: .; cdr3_aa: CASSGAGQANSPLHF; cdr3_nt: TGCGCCAGCAGTGGCGCGGGACAGGCCAATTCACCCCTCCACTTT
j_call: TRBJ2-3; v_call: TRBV6-4; d_call: TRBD1; clone_size: few; cdr3_aa: CASSDGQGADTQYF; cdr3_nt: TGTGCCAGCAGTGACGGACAGGGGGCAGATACGCAGTATTTT
j_call: TRBJ1-5; v_call: TRBV18; d_call: .; clone_size: .; cdr3_aa: CASSRYRDNQPQHF; cdr3_nt: TGTGCCAGCTCACGCTACAGGGATAATCAGCCCCAGCATTTT
j_call: TRBJ2-7; v_call: TRBV7-8; d_call: .; clone_size: .; cdr3_aa: CASSLTGDEQYF; cdr3_nt: TGTGCCAGCAGCTTAACCGGGGACGAGCAGTACTTC
j_call: TRBJ2-5; v_call: TRBV5-4; d_call: TRBD1; clone_size: .; cdr3_aa: CASSWTGGTETQYF; cdr3_nt: TGTGCCAGCAGCTGGACAGGGGGGACAGAGACCCAGTACTTC
j_call: TRBJ2-7; v_call: TRBV6-1; d_call: .; clone_size: .; cdr3_aa: CASTVDSSYEQYF; cdr3_nt: TGTGCCAGCACCGTGGACAGCTCCTACGAGCAGTACTTC
j_call: TRBJ2-3; v_call: TRBV7-6; d_call: .; clone_size: .; cdr3_aa: CASSLAGASTDTQYF; cdr3_nt: TGTGCCAGCAGCTTAGCAGGGGCCAGCACAGATACGCAGTATTTT
j_call: TRBJ1-1; v_call: TRBV5-4; d_call: .; clone_size: .; cdr3_aa: CASSSGDPRPNTEAFF; cdr3_nt: TGTGCCAGCAGCTCTGGGGACCCCCGACCGAACACTGAAGCTTTCTTT
j_call: TRBJ2-3; v_call: TRBV2; d_call: .; clone_size: once; cdr3_aa: CASSGLGAFTDTQYF; cdr3_nt: TGTGCCAGCAGTGGGTTAGGGGCTTTCACAGATACGCAGTATTTT
j_call: TRBJ1-1; v_call: TRBV15; d_call: TRBD1; clone_size: .; cdr3_aa: CATSREQGAWSAFF; cdr3_nt: TGTGCCACCAGCAGAGAACAGGGGGCCTGGTCAGCTTTCTTT
j_call: TRBJ2-7; v_call: TRBV6-1; d_call: .; clone_size: .; cdr3_aa: CASSGQGYEQYF; cdr3_nt: TGTGCCAGCAGTGGGCAAGGTTACGAGCAGTACTTC
j_call: TRBJ2-7; v_call: TRBV5-1; d_call: .; clone_size: once; cdr3_aa: CASSRQAKGSYEQYF; cdr3_nt: TGCGCCAGCAGCAGACAGGCCAAGGGGTCCTACGAGCAGTACTTC